One T cell receptor beta chain is described in this entry. This sample stems from a study of blood T cell repertoires in COVID-19. Study context: Material from acute and convalescent COVID-19 was sourced from the United States, Italy and Spain.

The CDR3 loop spans 18 amino acids. J lost 0 bases, V lost 5 bases, and 9 bases had no gene match. The germline CDR1 and CDR2 sequences are LNHDA and SQIVND (reference sequence). Sequencing used immunoSEQ multiplex PCR; TCRdb keeps in-frame clones, though not all of them. The sample records 93,000 or so clones, over 65% being singletons. This chain links TRBV19 with TRBJ2-4; 11 nucleotides line up with TRBD2. Sequenced: peripheral blood. This TCR came from a human donor in a cohort sampled during active COVID-19. CDR3 sequence reads: CASSELAGGLLAKNIQYF. Written as DNA, the CDR3 is TGTGCCAGTAGTGAGCTAGCGGGGGGTCTTCTAGCCAAAAACATTCAGTACTTC.